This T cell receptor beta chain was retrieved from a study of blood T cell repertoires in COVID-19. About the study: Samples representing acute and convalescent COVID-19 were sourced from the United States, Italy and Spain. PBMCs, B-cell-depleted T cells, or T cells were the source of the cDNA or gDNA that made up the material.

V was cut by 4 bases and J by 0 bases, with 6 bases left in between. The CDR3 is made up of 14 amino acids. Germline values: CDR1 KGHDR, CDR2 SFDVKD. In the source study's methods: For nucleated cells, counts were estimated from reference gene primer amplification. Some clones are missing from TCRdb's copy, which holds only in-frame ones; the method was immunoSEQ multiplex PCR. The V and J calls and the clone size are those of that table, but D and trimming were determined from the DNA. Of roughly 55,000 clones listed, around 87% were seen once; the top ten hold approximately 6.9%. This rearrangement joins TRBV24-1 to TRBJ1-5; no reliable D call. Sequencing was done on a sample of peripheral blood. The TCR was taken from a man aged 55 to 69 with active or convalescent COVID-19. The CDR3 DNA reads TGTGCCACCAGTGAACAGTATAGCAATCAGCCCCAGCATTTT. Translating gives CATSEQYSNQPQHF.